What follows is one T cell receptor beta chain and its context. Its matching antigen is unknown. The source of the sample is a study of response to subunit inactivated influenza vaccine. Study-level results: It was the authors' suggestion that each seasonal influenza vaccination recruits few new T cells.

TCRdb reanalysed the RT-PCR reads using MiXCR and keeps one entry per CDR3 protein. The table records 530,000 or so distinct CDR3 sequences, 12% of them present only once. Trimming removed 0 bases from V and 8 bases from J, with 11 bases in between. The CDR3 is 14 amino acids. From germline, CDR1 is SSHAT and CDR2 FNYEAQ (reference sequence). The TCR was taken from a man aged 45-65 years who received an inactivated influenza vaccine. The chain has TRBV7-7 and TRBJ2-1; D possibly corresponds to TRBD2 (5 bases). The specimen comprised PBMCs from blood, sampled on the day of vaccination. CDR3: CASSLAGVLDEQFF. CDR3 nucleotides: TGTGCCAGCAGCTTAGCGGGAGTCTTGGATGAGCAGTTCTTC.